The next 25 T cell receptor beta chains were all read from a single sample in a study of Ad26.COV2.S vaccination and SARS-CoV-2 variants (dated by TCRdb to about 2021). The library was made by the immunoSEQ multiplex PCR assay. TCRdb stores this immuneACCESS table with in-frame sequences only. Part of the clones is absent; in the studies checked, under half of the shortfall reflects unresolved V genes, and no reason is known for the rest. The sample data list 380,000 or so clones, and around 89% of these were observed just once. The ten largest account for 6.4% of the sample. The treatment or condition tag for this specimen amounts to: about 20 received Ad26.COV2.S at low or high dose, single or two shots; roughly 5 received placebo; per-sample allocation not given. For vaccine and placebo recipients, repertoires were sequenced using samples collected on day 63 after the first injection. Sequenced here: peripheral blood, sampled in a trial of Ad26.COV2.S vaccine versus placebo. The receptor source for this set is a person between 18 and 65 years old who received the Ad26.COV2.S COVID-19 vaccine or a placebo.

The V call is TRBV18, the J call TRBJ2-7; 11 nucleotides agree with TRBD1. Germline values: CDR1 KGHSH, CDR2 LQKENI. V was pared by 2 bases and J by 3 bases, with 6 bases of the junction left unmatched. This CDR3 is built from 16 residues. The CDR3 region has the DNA TGTGCCAGCTCACCAACCGCCGGGACAGGGGGCTACGAGCAGTACTTC. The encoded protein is CASSPTAGTGGYEQYF.

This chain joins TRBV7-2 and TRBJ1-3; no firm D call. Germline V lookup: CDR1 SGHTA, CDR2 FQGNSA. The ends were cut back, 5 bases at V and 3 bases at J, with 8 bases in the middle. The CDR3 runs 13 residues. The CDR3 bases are TGTGCCAGCAGCCAAGAAATTGGAAACACCATATATTTT. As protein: CASSQEIGNTIYF.

The CDR3 bases are TGTGCCAGCAGCCCACTAGCGGGACCTGTTTCCTACGAGCAGTACTTC. It yields the protein CASSPLAGPVSYEQYF. V usage is TRBV28 and J usage is TRBJ2-7, with TRBD2 matching 10 bases. The V gene end was trimmed by 6 bases and the J gene end by 1 base; junction bases not matched to a gene: 9. The CDR3 runs to 16 residues. Germline assignment: CDR1 MDHEN and CDR2 SYDVKM.

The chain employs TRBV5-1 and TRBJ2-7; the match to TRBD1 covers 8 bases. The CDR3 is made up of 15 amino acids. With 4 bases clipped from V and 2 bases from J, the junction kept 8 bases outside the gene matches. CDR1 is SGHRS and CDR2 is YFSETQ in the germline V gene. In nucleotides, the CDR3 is TGCGCCAGCAGCCAGGGACAGGAGTCAACCTACGAGCAGTACTTC. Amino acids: CASSQGQESTYEQYF.

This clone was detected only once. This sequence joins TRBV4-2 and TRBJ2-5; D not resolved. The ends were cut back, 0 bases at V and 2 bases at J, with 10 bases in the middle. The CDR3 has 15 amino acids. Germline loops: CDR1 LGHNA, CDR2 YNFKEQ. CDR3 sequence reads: CASSQDQAGQETQYF. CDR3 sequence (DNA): TGTGCCAGCAGCCAAGATCAGGCCGGACAAGAGACCCAGTACTTC.

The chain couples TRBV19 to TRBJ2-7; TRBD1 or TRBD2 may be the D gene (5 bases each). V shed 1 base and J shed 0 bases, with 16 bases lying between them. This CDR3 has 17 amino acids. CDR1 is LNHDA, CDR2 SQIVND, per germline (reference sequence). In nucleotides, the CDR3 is TGTGCCAGTAGTATAGGGCCAAGGGGAGTAAGCTCCTACGAGCAGTACTTC. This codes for CASSIGPRGVSSYEQYF.

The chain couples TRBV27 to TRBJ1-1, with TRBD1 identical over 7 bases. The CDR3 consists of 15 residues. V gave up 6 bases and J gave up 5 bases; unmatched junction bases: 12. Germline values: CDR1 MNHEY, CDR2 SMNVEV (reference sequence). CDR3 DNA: TGTGCCAGCAGACGGCAGGGGGAAAGAGGGACTGAAGCTTTCTTT. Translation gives CASRRQGERGTEAFF.

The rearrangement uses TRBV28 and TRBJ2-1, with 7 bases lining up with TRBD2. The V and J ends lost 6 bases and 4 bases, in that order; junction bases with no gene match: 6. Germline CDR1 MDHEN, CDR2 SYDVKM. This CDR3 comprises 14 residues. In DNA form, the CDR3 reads TGTGCCAGCAGGGGTCAAGCGGGATACAATGAGCAGTTCTTC. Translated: CASRGQAGYNEQFF. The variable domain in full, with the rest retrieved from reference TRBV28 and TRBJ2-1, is DVKVTQSSRYLVKRTGEKVFLECVQDMDHENMFWYRQDPGLGLRLIYFSYDVKMKEKGDIPEGYSVSREKKERFSLILESASTNQTSMYLCASRGQAGYNEQFFGPGTRLTVL.

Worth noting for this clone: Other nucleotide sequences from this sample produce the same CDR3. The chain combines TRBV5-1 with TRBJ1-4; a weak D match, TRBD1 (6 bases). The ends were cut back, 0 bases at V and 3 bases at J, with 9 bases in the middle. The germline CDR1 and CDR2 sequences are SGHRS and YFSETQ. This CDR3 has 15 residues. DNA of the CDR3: TGCGCCAGCAGCTTGGCGGGACAACCTAATGAAAAACTGTTTTTT. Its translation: CASSLAGQPNEKLFF.

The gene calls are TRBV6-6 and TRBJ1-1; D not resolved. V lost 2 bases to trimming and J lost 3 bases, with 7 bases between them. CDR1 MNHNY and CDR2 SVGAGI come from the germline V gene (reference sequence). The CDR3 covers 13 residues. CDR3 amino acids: CASSYRRDTEAFF. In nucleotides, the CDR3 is TGTGCCAGCAGTTACAGGAGAGACACTGAAGCTTTCTTT.

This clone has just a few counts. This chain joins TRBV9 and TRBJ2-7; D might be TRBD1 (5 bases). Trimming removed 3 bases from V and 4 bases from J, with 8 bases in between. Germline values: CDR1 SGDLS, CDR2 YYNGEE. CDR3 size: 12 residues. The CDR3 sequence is CASSAGPYEQYF. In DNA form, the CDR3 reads TGTGCCAGCAGCGCAGGGCCGTACGAGCAGTACTTC.

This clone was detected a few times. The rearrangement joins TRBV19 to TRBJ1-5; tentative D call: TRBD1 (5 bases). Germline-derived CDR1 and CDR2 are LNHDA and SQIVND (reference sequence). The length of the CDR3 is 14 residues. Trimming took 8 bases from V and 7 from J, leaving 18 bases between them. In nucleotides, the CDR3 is TGTGCCAGTGCCCTTGTTGGGAGGGACCAGCCCCAGCATTTT. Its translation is CASALVGRDQPQHF.

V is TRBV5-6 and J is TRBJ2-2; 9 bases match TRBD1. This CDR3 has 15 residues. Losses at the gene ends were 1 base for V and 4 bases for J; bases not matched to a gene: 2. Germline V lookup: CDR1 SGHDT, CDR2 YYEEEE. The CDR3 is CASSLWDRVTGELFF. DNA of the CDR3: TGTGCCAGCAGCTTGTGGGACAGGGTCACCGGGGAGCTGTTTTTT.

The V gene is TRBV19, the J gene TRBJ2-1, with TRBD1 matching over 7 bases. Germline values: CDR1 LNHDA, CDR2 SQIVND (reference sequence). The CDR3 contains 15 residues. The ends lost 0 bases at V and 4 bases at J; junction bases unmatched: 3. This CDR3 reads CASSIDRQGYNEQFF. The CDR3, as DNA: TGTGCCAGTAGTATAGATCGACAGGGATACAATGAGCAGTTCTTC.

This chain's CDR3 is CASSTTPHRDNQPQHF. CDR3 DNA sequence: TGTGCCAGTAGTACTACCCCCCACCGAGACAATCAGCCCCAGCATTTT. This rearrangement joins TRBV19 to TRBJ1-5, with D unresolved. V dropped 4 bases and J dropped 3 bases, with 16 bases sitting between them. The V gene's germline CDR1 is LNHDA and CDR2 SQIVND (reference sequence). The CDR3 is 16 residues long. The full variable domain, its missing parts supplied by reference TRBV19 and TRBJ1-5, is DGGITQSPKYLFRKEGQNVTLSCEQNLNHDAMYWYRQDPGQGLRLIYYSQIVNDFQKGDIAEGYSVSREKKESFPLTVTSAQKNPTAFYLCASSTTPHRDNQPQHFGDGTRLSIL.

CDR3 in amino acids: CASRGDSRNQPQHF. DNA of the CDR3: TGTGCCAGCAGGGGGGACAGCCGCAATCAGCCCCAGCATTTT. This sequence joins TRBV2 and TRBJ1-5; TRBD1 matches 7 bases. With V trimmed by 6 bases and J by 2 bases, 4 bases remained unmatched. The CDR3 is 14 residues long. Germline values: CDR1 SNHLY, CDR2 FYNNEI.

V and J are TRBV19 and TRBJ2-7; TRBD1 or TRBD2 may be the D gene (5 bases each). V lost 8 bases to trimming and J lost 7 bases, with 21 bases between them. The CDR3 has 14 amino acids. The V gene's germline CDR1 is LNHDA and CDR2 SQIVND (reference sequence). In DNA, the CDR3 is TGTGCCAGTGGGACCGGGGCGGGTCCTGGGGAGCAGTACTTC. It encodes CASGTGAGPGEQYF.

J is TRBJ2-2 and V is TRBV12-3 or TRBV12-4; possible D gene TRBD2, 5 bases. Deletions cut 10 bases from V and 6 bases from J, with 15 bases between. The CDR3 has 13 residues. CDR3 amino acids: CATPEGVAGELFF. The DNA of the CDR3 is TGTGCCACCCCAGAGGGAGTGGCCGGGGAGCTGTTTTTT.

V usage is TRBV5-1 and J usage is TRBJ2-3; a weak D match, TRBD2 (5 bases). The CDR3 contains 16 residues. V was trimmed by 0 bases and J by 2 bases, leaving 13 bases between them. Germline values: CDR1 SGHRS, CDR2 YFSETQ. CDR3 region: CASSLASGIVTDTQYF. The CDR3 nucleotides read TGCGCCAGCAGCTTGGCGTCGGGAATCGTCACAGATACGCAGTATTTT.

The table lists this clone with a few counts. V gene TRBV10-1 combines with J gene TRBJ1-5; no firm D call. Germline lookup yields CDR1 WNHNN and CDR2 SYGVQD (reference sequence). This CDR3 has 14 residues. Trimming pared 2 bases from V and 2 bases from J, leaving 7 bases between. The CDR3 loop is CASSETAGNQPQHF. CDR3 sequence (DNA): TGCGCCAGCAGTGAGACCGCGGGCAATCAGCCCCAGCATTTT.

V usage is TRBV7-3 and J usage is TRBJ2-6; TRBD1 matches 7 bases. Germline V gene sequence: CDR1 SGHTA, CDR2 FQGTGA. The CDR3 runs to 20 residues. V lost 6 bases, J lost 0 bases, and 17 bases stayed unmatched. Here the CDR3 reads CASRAPVPGTESSGANVLTF. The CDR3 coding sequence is TGTGCCAGCAGGGCTCCAGTTCCCGGGACAGAGAGCTCTGGGGCCAACGTCCTGACTTTC.

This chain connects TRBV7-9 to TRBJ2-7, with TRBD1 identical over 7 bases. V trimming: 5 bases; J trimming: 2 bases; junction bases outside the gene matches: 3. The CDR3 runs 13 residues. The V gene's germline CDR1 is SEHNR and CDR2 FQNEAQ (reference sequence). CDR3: CASSPDRPYEQYF. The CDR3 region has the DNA TGTGCCAGCAGCCCGGACAGGCCCTACGAGCAGTACTTC.

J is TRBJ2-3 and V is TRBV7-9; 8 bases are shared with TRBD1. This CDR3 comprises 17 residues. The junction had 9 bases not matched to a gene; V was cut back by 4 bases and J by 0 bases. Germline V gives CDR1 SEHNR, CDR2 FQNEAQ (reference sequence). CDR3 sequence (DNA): TGTGCCAGCAGCTCAGGACAGGGCGAAACTAGCACAGATACGCAGTATTTT. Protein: CASSSGQGETSTDTQYF.

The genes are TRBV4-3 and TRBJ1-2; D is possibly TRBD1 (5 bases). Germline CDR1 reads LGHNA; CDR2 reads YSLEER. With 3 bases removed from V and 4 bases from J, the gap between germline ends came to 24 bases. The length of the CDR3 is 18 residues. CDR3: CASSQRNQGPDRLYGYTF. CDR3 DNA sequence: TGCGCCAGCAGCCAGCGGAACCAAGGACCCGACAGACTCTATGGCTACACCTTC.

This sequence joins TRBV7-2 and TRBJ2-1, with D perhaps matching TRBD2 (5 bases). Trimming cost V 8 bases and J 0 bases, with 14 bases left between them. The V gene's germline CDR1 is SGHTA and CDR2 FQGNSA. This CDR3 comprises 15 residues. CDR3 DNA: TGTGCCAGCGGAGGAGGCGGAAGCTCCTACAATGAGCAGTTCTTC. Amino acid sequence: CASGGGGSSYNEQFF.